What follows are 8 T cell receptor beta chains derived from one specimen sequenced in a study of neurological immune-mediated disorders. TCRdb re-called the 5' RACE reads with MiXCR, one entry per CDR3 protein. The table shows under 70,000 distinct CDR3 sequences, with approximately 3.6% occurring only once. The material sequenced was PBMCs. These TCRs come from a woman in her sixties with multiple sclerosis.

This clonotype has ten or more counts. The genes are TRBV12-3 or TRBV12-4 and TRBJ2-1, with D uncertain. V was clipped by 7 bases and J by 4 bases, with 14 bases between them. The CDR3 sequence is 14 residues long. The CDR3 sequence: CASTPWNGYNEQFF. Written as DNA, the CDR3 is TGTGCCAGCACCCCGTGGAATGGGTACAATGAGCAGTTCTTC.

This clonotype was seen a few times. V and J are TRBV19 and TRBJ1-4, with 7 nucleotides matching TRBD1. Germline V gene lookup returns CDR1 LNHDA and CDR2 SQIVND (reference sequence). This CDR3 spans 16 amino acids. The trim removed 10 bases at V and 5 bases at J, leaving 16 bases unmatched. The CDR3 DNA reads TGTGCCACCAGACCCACCGGCAGGGGGAAAAATGAAAAACTGTTTTTT. Its protein product is CATRPTGRGKNEKLFF.

This clonotype was counted many times. The chain couples TRBV11-3 to TRBJ2-1; D gene uncertain. The CDR3 length is 13 residues. V lost 5 bases, J lost 3 bases, and 8 bases lay in between. Looked up from germline, CDR1 is SGHNT and CDR2 is YENEEA. The CDR3 reads CASSGQNYNEQFF. As DNA, the CDR3 is TGTGCCAGCAGCGGGCAGAACTACAATGAGCAGTTCTTC.

At least ten counts were recorded for this clonotype. The chain carries TRBV29-1 and TRBJ2-7; 7 bases fit TRBD1. The length of the CDR3 is 15 residues. The germline CDR1 and CDR2 sequences are SQVTM and ANQGSEA. The ends lost 7 bases at V and 9 bases at J; junction bases unmatched: 21. Written as DNA, the CDR3 is TGCAGCGCCACCTTAGTTGGGGACAGCAGGATGGGGCAGTACTTC. As protein: CSATLVGDSRMGQYF.

In this sample, this clonotype turned up many times. V is TRBV20-1 and J is TRBJ2-1, with 10 bases matching TRBD2. V lost 2 bases and J lost 5; bases outside the gene matches: 9. This CDR3 contains 16 residues. CDR1 is DFQATT and CDR2 is SNEGSKA in the germline V gene (reference sequence). CDR3 DNA sequence: TGCAGTGCTAGATCCGGTAGCGGGAGGTTTAACAATGAGCAGTTCTTC. It yields the protein CSARSGSGRFNNEQFF.

This clonotype was seen at least ten times. The chain carries TRBV6-5 and TRBJ2-1; D call uncertain. The length of the CDR3 is 11 residues. Germline loops: CDR1 MNHEY, CDR2 SVGAGI. V was pared by 2 bases and J by 10 bases, with 6 bases between. CDR3: CASSYRAEQFF. CDR3 sequence (DNA): TGTGCCAGCAGTTACCGGGCGGAGCAGTTCTTC.

The sample holds many counts of this clonotype. The CDR3 reads CASSFGTSRSQYF. The CDR3 bases are TGTGCCAGCAGCTTCGGGACTAGTCGATCGCAGTATTTT. This sequence joins TRBV7-2 and TRBJ2-3, with TRBD2 identical over 8 bases. Germline V gives CDR1 SGHTA, CDR2 FQGNSA. Unmatched junction bases numbered 6, after V lost 3 bases and J lost 10 bases. The CDR3 length is 13 residues. Full variable domain (rest looked up from reference TRBV7-2 and TRBJ2-3): GAGVSQSPSNKVTEKGKDVELRCDPISGHTALYWYRQSLGQGLEFLIYFQGNSAPDKSGLPSDRFSAERTGGSVSTLTIQRTQQEDSAVYLCASSFGTSRSQYFGPGTRLTVL.

This clonotype was seen repeatedly, ten times or more. V usage is TRBV5-1 and J usage is TRBJ1-2; 7 bases agree with TRBD1. This CDR3 has 14 amino acids. CDR1 is SGHRS and CDR2 is YFSETQ in the germline V gene. V dropped 5 bases and J dropped 8; count of bases not matched to a gene: 12. The CDR3 loop reads CASRPPSGGRGYTF. The CDR3 region has the DNA TGCGCCAGCAGACCACCTTCAGGGGGAAGAGGCTACACCTTC.